These 11 T cell receptor beta chains originate from one sample sequenced in a study of cytomegalovirus exposure and HLA in healthy donors. The protocol was immunoSEQ multiplex PCR, while the TCRdb copy is restricted to in-frame clones and leaves out a portion. The table records 150,000 to 200,000 clones, around 82% of them present only once. The sequencing sample was made of PBMCs. These receptors were collected from a man under 40 in good health and CMV-seropositive.

The V gene is TRBV9, the J gene TRBJ2-5; 7 bases match TRBD1. This CDR3 has 13 amino acids. Trimming removed 3 bases from V and 10 bases from J; junction bases left unmatched: 9. Germline-derived CDR1 and CDR2 are SGDLS and YYNGEE. CDR3 coding DNA: TGTGCCAGCAGCGGACAGGGCCTAGGGGGCCAGTACTTC. Amino acid sequence: CASSGQGLGGQYF. Using reference TRBV9 and TRBJ2-5 for the parts outside the CDR3, the full variable domain is DSGVTQTPKHLITATGQRVTLRCSPRSGDLSVYWYQQSLDQGLQFLIQYYNGEERAKGNILERFSAQQFPDLHSELNLSSLELGDSALYFCASSGQGLGGQYFGPGTRLLVL.

This rearrangement joins TRBV4-1 to TRBJ2-3; the match to TRBD2 covers 8 bases. Germline V CDR1 and CDR2: MGHRA, YSYEKL. The CDR3 loop spans 14 amino acids. Losses at the gene ends were 5 bases for V and 4 bases for J; bases not matched to a gene: 5. The DNA for the CDR3 is TGCGCCAGCAGCAACCTACTAGCGGCAGATACGCAGTATTTT. This encodes CASSNLLAADTQYF.

The chain links TRBV6-5 to TRBJ1-2; D ambiguous. Trimming took 2 bases from V and 0 from J, leaving 13 bases between them. This CDR3 is 16 amino acids long. The V gene's germline CDR1 is MNHEY and CDR2 SVGAGI. The CDR3: CASSYTNSPANYGYTF. CDR3 bases: TGTGCCAGCAGTTACACGAACAGTCCCGCTAACTATGGCTACACCTTC.

The chain links TRBV29-1 to TRBJ1-5; 8 bases line up with TRBD1. This CDR3 region has 18 residues. Germline-derived CDR1 and CDR2 are SQVTM and ANQGSEA. V shed 1 base, J shed 2 bases, and the junction held 13 bases outside the gene matches. The CDR3 nucleotides are TGCAGCGTTGAAGGCCGGACAGACAGGGGAGGTGGCAATCAGCCCCAGCATTTT. Its protein product is CSVEGRTDRGGGNQPQHF.

This clone was counted once. This sequence joins TRBV9 and TRBJ2-7, with 8 bases aligning to TRBD1. The CDR3 loop spans 14 amino acids. Germline CDR1 is SGDLS and CDR2 is YYNGEE. Trimming at V came to 1 base and at J to 5 bases, leaving 5 bases not matched to a gene. This CDR3 is CASSVPPTGDEQYF. For the CDR3, the DNA is TGTGCCAGCAGCGTACCACCGACAGGGGACGAGCAGTACTTC.

The V gene is TRBV10-2, the J gene TRBJ1-1; tentatively, D is TRBD1 (5 bases). Germline V gene sequence: CDR1 WSHSY, CDR2 SAAADI. There are 13 residues in the CDR3. Trimming took 8 bases from V and 3 from J, leaving 13 bases between them. The CDR3 protein is CASALSGDTEAFF. CDR3 bases: TGCGCCAGCGCTCTGTCGGGGGACACTGAAGCTTTCTTT.

The chain recombines TRBV5-5 with TRBJ1-1, with D tentatively TRBD1 (5 bases). The V gene's germline CDR1 is SGHKS and CDR2 YYEKEE (reference sequence). Trimming removed 3 bases from V and 3 bases from J, with 9 bases in between. The CDR3 loop spans 13 amino acids. The CDR3 DNA is TGTGCCAGCAGCTGGGGCTTGGACACTGAAGCTTTCTTT. Its protein is CASSWGLDTEAFF.

This chain uses TRBV5-6 with TRBJ1-6; tentatively, D is TRBD1 (5 bases). Germline V CDR1 and CDR2: SGHDT, YYEEEE. The V gene lost 2 bases and the J gene lost 7 bases, with 10 bases spanning the gap. The CDR3 has 14 residues. CDR3 nucleotides: TGTGCCAGCAGCTTCGGGGGGAGCAATTCACCCCTCCACTTT. Translation gives CASSFGGSNSPLHF.

The chain has TRBV9 and TRBJ2-5, with a possible D match to TRBD1 (6 bases). Germline CDR1 SGDLS, CDR2 YYNGEE. This CDR3 has 15 residues. V shed 4 bases and J shed 4 bases, with 17 bases lying between them. The CDR3 DNA reads as TGTGCCAGCAGCCCTACCTCGACAGGTAGAGAGACCCAGTACTTC. This codes for CASSPTSTGRETQYF.

The chain couples TRBV6-5 to TRBJ1-1; D unclear. The CDR3 extends over 13 amino acids. CDR1 and CDR2 (germline): MNHEY, SVGAGI. Deletions cut 2 bases from V and 2 bases from J, with 6 bases between. In DNA form, the CDR3 reads TGTGCCAGCAGTTACGTCAAAAACACTGAAGCTTTCTTT. Its protein is CASSYVKNTEAFF.

The rearrangement links TRBV7-9 to TRBJ1-5; unclear D gene. The CDR3 spans 15 residues. The ends were cut back, 4 bases at V and 0 bases at J, with 10 bases in the middle. Germline CDR1 is SEHNR and CDR2 is FQNEAQ (reference sequence). The CDR3 DNA sequence: TGTGCCAGCAGCTCTACAGAATATAGCAATCAGCCCCAGCATTTT. Translating it yields CASSSTEYSNQPQHF.